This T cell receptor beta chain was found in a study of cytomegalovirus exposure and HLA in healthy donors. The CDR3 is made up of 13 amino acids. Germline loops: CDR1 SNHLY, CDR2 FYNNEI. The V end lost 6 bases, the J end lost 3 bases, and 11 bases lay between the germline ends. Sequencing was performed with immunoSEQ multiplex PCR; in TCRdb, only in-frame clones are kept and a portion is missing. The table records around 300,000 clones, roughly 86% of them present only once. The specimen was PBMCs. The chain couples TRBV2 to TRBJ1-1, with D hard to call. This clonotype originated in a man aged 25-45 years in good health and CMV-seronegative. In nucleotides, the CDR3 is TGTGCCAGCAGCCGTAGGAGGTACACTGAAGCTTTCTTT. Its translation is CASSRRRYTEAFF. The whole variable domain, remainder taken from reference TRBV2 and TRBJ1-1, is EPEVTQTPSHQVTQMGQEVILRCVPISNHLYFYWYRQILGQKVEFLVSFYNNEISEKSEIFDDQFSVERPDGSNFTLKIRSTKLEDSAMYFCASSRRRYTEAFFGQGTRLTVV.